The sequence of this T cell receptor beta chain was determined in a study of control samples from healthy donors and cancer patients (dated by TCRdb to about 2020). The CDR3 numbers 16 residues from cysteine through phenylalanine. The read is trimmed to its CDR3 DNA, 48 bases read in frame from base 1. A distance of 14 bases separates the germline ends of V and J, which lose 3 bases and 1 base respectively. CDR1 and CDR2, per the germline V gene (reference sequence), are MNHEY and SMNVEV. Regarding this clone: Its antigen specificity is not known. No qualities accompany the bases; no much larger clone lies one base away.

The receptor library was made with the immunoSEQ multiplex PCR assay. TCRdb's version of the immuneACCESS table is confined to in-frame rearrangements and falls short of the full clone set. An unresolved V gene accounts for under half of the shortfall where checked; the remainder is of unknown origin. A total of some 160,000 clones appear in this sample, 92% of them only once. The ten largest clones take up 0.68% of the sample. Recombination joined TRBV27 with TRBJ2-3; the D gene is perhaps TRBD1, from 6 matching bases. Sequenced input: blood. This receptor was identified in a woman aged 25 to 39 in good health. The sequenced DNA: TGTGCCAGCAGTTTCCGGGCAGGGGCCGGCACAGATACGCAGTATTTT. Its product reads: CASSFRAGAGTDTQYF.